This T cell receptor (beta chain) was recovered during a study of cytomegalovirus exposure and HLA in healthy donors listed by TCRdb under 2017. With respect to the entire study: According to a later analysis, one platform produced both the 100 to 150 validation repertoires and the 700 or so repertoires of the first cohort. The study aimed to test whether cataloging public T cell receptors could reveal signatures of past pathogen exposure. Besides the first cohort of about 730 subjects, a separate validation cohort made up of 90 to 150 different subjects was used. To predict cytomegalovirus infection status, the study brought together high-throughput TCR immunosequencing, statistical association of individual TCRs with disease status, and machine learning.

Receptor libraries were prepared by the immunoSEQ multiplex PCR assay. The original methods were these. A statistical classification framework was built to diagnose cytomegalovirus status from the catalog of TCR beta chain sequences. TCRdb provides this immuneACCESS table in a form limited to in-frame rearrangements. Some clones are lacking; in checked studies, under half of them reflect an unresolved V gene, and why the rest are absent is not known. The DNA was the basis for D and trimming; V, J and clone size are from that table. The sample includes 70,000 to 95,000 clones, with roughly 93% observed a single time. The ten largest account for 3% to 4.5% of the sample. The donors were included in the validation cohort of over a hundred subjects, a group kept apart from the roughly 690-subject first cohort. Including the terminal cysteine and phenylalanine, the CDR3 comprises 13 residues. Just CDR3 DNA is preserved here, 39 bases in frame from base 1. V and J are trimmed by 8 bases and 0 bases, and the gene matches miss 4 bases of the junction. CDR1 is given as MNHEY and CDR2 as SMNVEV, both from the germline V gene (reference sequence).

A remark on this clone: This receptor's antigen is unknown. No base-level quality is on record; no much larger clone is a single base apart.

Study-wide conclusions, independent of this receptor: According to the authors, the approach could potentially be generalized to other disease states and immunological phenotypes. A few of the identified cytomegalovirus-associated TCR beta chains were confirmed in vitro to be specific for cytomegalovirus antigens. A total of fewer than 200 TCR beta chains were listed by the study as associated with cytomegalovirus. A later analysis had no HLA typing for the validation cohort, so co-occurrence there was scored across all 110 or so repertoires. In a later analysis, TCRs clustered in the first cohort were found to also tend to co-occur in the approximately 120 validation repertoires, with about 94% of cluster scores above 0. The classifier was reported to diagnose cytomegalovirus status with high specificity and sensitivity in both the original cohort and the validation cohort. While some public TCRs were present in many individuals, most TCR sequences turned up only very rarely across donors.

The receptor was derived from a woman aged 25 to 39 in good health and CMV-seronegative. The chain is encoded by TRBV27 joined to TRBJ2-7; 7 nucleotides in the junction match TRBD1. Sequencing was performed on PBMCs. The CDR3 corresponds to CASSGQPSYEQYF. DNA sequence: TGTGCCAGCTCGGGACAGCCCTCCTACGAGCAGTACTTC.